Shown below are 15 T cell receptor beta chains from a single sample sequenced in a study of T cells in Graves' hyperthyroidism and ophthalmopathy. From RNA transcripts, TCR beta CDR3 regions were amplified. Initially, a first-round RT-PCR of the TCR CDR3 employed the HTBI primer set. Using its own MiXCR run on the multiplex PCR reads, TCRdb lists one record per CDR3 protein. The data contain about 560,000 distinct CDR3 sequences, 16% of them seen just once; the ten biggest clones take up about 20%. Sequencing input: blood. The receptors here all came from a woman aged 18-30 years with Graves' hyperthyroidism.

This clonotype showed up just once. The CDR3 DNA reads TGCAGCGTTGATGTTGGGGCCGGTGGCTACACCTTC. Translated: CSVDVGAGGYTF. This chain uses TRBV29-1 with TRBJ1-2; D might be TRBD1 (5 bases). Germline-derived CDR1 and CDR2 are SQVTM and ANQGSEA. V was pared by 3 bases and J by 7 bases, with 12 bases between. This CDR3 comprises 12 residues.

This clonotype was counted at least ten times. The chain uses TRBV11-3 and TRBJ1-4; the D gene is possibly TRBD1 (5 bases). Germline lookup yields CDR1 SGHNT and CDR2 YENEEA. Trimming cost V 1 base and J 8 bases, with 14 bases left between them. There are 15 residues in the CDR3. CDR3 bases: TGTGCCAGCAGCTTAGGCGCAGGGTTTATCGAAAAACTGTTTTTT. Amino acid sequence: CASSLGAGFIEKLFF.

This clonotype was seen many times. This chain joins TRBV20-1 and TRBJ1-2; TRBD1 aligns across 7 bases. Trimming cost V 1 base and J 2 bases; bases outside gene matches: 10. This CDR3 is 16 amino acids long. CDR1 DFQATT and CDR2 SNEGSKA come from the germline V gene (reference sequence). The CDR3 loop is CSARVAPGGGNYGYTF. For the CDR3, the DNA is TGCAGTGCTAGAGTAGCTCCAGGGGGAGGAAACTATGGCTACACCTTC.

There are many counts of this clonotype. This chain uses TRBV7-2 with TRBJ1-2, with D perhaps matching TRBD1 (6 bases). Trimming stripped 1 base from V and 4 bases from J, with 13 bases between. This CDR3 comprises 15 residues. The germline CDR1 and CDR2 sequences are SGHTA and FQGNSA. The CDR3 spells CASSLEGGLFYGYTF. In DNA, the CDR3 is TGTGCCAGCAGCTTAGAGGGGGGATTATTCTATGGCTACACCTTC.

This clonotype was seen only a few times. V gene TRBV13 combines with J gene TRBJ1-2; D gene uncertain. V lost 2 bases and J lost 3, with 10 bases in between. Germline V gene sequence: CDR1 PRHDT, CDR2 FYEKMQ (reference sequence). CDR3 size: 14 residues. CDR3 sequence reads: CASSLSGRDYGYTF. CDR3 in DNA: TGTGCCAGCAGCTTATCCGGGAGAGACTATGGCTACACCTTC.

The chain employs TRBV18 and TRBJ1-2; 8 nucleotides agree with TRBD1. Per the germline V gene, CDR1 is KGHSH and CDR2 is LQKENI. Trimming at V came to 8 bases and at J to 7 bases, leaving 9 bases not matched to a gene. The CDR3 consists of 13 residues. CDR3 sequence: CASDGAGGAGYTF. CDR3 DNA: TGTGCCAGCGACGGGGCAGGGGGCGCTGGCTACACCTTC.

This clonotype occurred a few times. V gene TRBV29-1 combines with J gene TRBJ2-1, with D tentatively TRBD2 (6 bases). V shed 6 bases and J shed 1 base, with 10 bases lying between them. The germline gives CDR1 SQVTM, CDR2 ANQGSEA. This CDR3 contains 13 residues. In nucleotides, the CDR3 is TGCAGCGTGCCGGGGGAGTCCTACAATGAGCAGTTCTTC. As protein: CSVPGESYNEQFF.

This clonotype appeared many times. The chain links TRBV11-2 to TRBJ2-7; unclear D gene. Trimming took off 2 bases at V and 4 bases at J, with 9 bases between the two ends. This CDR3 has 13 amino acids. Per germline, CDR1 SGHAT and CDR2 FQNNGV. The CDR3 region has the DNA TGTGCCAGCAGCTTACCGTGGCAGTACGAGCAGTACTTC. This sequence encodes CASSLPWQYEQYF. Using reference TRBV11-2 and TRBJ2-7 for the parts outside the CDR3, the full variable domain is EAGVAQSPRYKIIEKRQSVAFWCNPISGHATLYWYQQILGQGPKLLIQFQNNGVVDDSQLPKDRFSAERLKGVDSTLKIQPAKLEDSAVYLCASSLPWQYEQYFGPGTRLTVT.

The chain carries TRBV19 and TRBJ2-2, with no clear D. The germline gives CDR1 LNHDA, CDR2 SQIVND (reference sequence). Trimming stripped 3 bases from V and 3 bases from J, with 11 bases between. The CDR3 has 15 residues. CDR3 amino acids: CASSIATTHTGELFF. The CDR3 DNA sequence: TGTGCCAGTAGTATTGCAACGACCCACACCGGGGAGCTGTTTTTT.

In its sample, this clonotype was seen a few times. The V and J genes are TRBV20-1 and TRBJ2-2; 7 bases are a match to TRBD2. Losses at the gene ends were 6 bases for V and 1 base for J; bases not matched to a gene: 8. The CDR3 runs to 15 residues. Germline V gene lookup returns CDR1 DFQATT and CDR2 SNEGSKA (reference sequence). The CDR3 DNA follows: TGCAGTGCCGACGGGTGGGAGGGGAACACCGGGGAGCTGTTTTTT. Its protein is CSADGWEGNTGELFF.

This chain connects TRBV11-2 to TRBJ2-1; 10 bases are shared with TRBD2. V lost 4 bases and J lost 8; bases outside the gene matches: 14. This CDR3 comprises 17 residues. Germline V gene lookup returns CDR1 SGHAT and CDR2 FQNNGV. The CDR3 region is CASSSRVPSGSIDEQFF. CDR3 DNA sequence: TGTGCCAGCAGCTCCAGAGTCCCTAGCGGGAGTATCGATGAGCAGTTCTTC.

This clonotype turned up a few times. This sequence joins TRBV20-1 and TRBJ2-1; tentatively, D is TRBD2 (7 bases). The CDR3 length is 14 residues. Germline values: CDR1 DFQATT, CDR2 SNEGSKA (reference sequence). CDR3 sequence: CSALEGGARNEQFF. For the CDR3, the DNA is TGCAGCGCACTTGAGGGGGGGGCTCGCAATGAGCAGTTCTTC.

This clonotype was detected a few times. The chain recombines TRBV6-2 or TRBV6-3 with TRBJ1-5; D uncertain. Between the trimmed V and J ends, which lost 0 bases and 5 bases, there was a span of 8 bases. This CDR3 is built from 14 residues. Per the germline V gene, CDR1 is MNHEY and CDR2 is SVGEGT. The CDR3 is CASSYSESHQPQHF. The CDR3 DNA reads as TGTGCCAGCAGTTACTCGGAAAGCCATCAGCCCCAGCATTTT.

The chain links TRBV2 to TRBJ1-6; D unclear. V lost 6 bases to trimming and J lost 0 bases, with 18 bases between them. CDR1 and CDR2 (germline): SNHLY, FYNNEI. This CDR3 region has 18 residues. The CDR3 sequence is CASSVRSILSSYNSPLHF. The CDR3 bases are TGTGCCAGCAGCGTACGGAGTATCCTTAGCTCCTATAATTCACCCCTCCACTTT.

The V call is TRBV24-1, the J call TRBJ2-2; D is undetermined. Per the germline V gene, CDR1 is KGHDR and CDR2 is SFDVKD. This CDR3 has 16 amino acids. Trimming shortened V by 1 base and J by 0 bases, and 8 bases separated the two germline ends. As DNA, the CDR3 is TGTGCCACCAGTGATTTATCCAGCTCGAACACCGGGGAGCTGTTTTTT. Its translation is CATSDLSSSNTGELFF.